Below are 11 T cell receptor beta chains sequenced from a single sample in a study of shared clonotypes between healthy human individuals. TCRdb's table, derived via immunoSEQ multiplex PCR, lists solely in-frame clones and lacks some. This sample has 630,000 or so clones; roughly 98% occur once, and the top ten carry less than 0.35%. Only CD45RO-negative cells positively selected for CCR7 counted as naive CD8 cells, so terminally differentiated effector memory CD45RA+ cells were excluded. The specimen was naive CD8+ T cells sorted from blood. The receptors were gathered from a man aged 25 to 40 in good health.

This clone is a singleton in its sample. The DNA for the CDR3 is TGCGCCAGCAGCCAAGATGGTCTCCTCTCTGGAAACACCATATATTTT. Translation gives CASSQDGLLSGNTIYF. The rearrangement links TRBV4-1 to TRBJ1-3; D unresolved. The V gene lost 0 bases and the J gene lost 0 bases, with 9 bases spanning the gap. From germline, CDR1 is MGHRA and CDR2 YSYEKL. The CDR3 runs to 16 residues.

This chain links TRBV28 with TRBJ1-3; D may be TRBD1 (5 bases). Germline CDR1 and CDR2: MDHEN and SYDVKM. CDR3 size: 14 residues. Trimming stripped 10 bases from V and 6 bases from J, with 19 bases between. The CDR3 sequence: CATILRDRENTIYF. CDR3 sequence (DNA): TGTGCCACCATTCTCAGGGATAGGGAAAACACCATATATTTT.

A single count supports this clone. The V call is TRBV14, the J call TRBJ2-7, with D hard to call. V dropped 3 bases and J dropped 0 bases, with 9 bases sitting between them. Germline-derived CDR1 and CDR2 are SGHDN and FVKESK. The CDR3 spans 14 residues. CDR3 nucleotide sequence: TGTGCCAGCAGCCACTGGATTAGCTCCTACGAGCAGTACTTC. This sequence encodes CASSHWISSYEQYF.

The rearrangement links TRBV9 to TRBJ1-5, with 7 bases aligning to TRBD1. The germline gives CDR1 SGDLS, CDR2 YYNGEE. The CDR3 has 18 amino acids. V was pared by 4 bases and J by 6 bases, with 19 bases of the junction left unmatched. CDR3 in DNA: TGTGCCAGCAGCCTCAGGGGGGTAGTGGTACGTTTTGGTCAGCCCCAGCATTTT. This gives the protein CASSLRGVVVRFGQPQHF.

CDR3 nucleotide sequence: TGTGCCAGCTCACCATCGGCCAGGGCCGGTCAGCCCCAGCATTTT. Its protein is CASSPSARAGQPQHF. This chain connects TRBV18 to TRBJ1-5, with a weak D call TRBD1 (5 bases). The CDR3 runs 15 residues. CDR1 is KGHSH, CDR2 LQKENI, per germline. The V end lost 2 bases, the J end lost 6 bases, and 14 bases lay between the germline ends.

The J gene is TRBJ2-1, the V gene TRBV7-3; tentatively, D is TRBD2 (6 bases). CDR3 length: 15 amino acids. CDR1 is SGHTA and CDR2 is FQGTGA in the germline V gene. Trimming pared 6 bases from V and 4 bases from J, leaving 16 bases between. The CDR3 nucleotides are TGTGCCAGCAGTTATGGTGGGACTGCATACAATGAGCAGTTCTTC. Its translation is CASSYGGTAYNEQFF.

Comments on this clone: Other DNA sequences of this sample code for an identical CDR3. The DNA for the CDR3 is TGCGCCAGCAGCCAAGATCCAGGGACTGAAGCTTTCTTT. This encodes CASSQDPGTEAFF. The chain carries TRBV4-1 and TRBJ1-1, with D tentatively TRBD1 (5 bases). CDR1 MGHRA and CDR2 YSYEKL come from the germline V gene. CDR3 size: 13 residues. V dropped 0 bases and J dropped 5 bases, with 7 bases sitting between them.

The chain employs TRBV9 and TRBJ2-2, with D perhaps TRBD2 (6 bases). The CDR3 sequence is 15 residues long. Germline values: CDR1 SGDLS, CDR2 YYNGEE. The V end lost 3 bases, the J end lost 5 bases, and 14 bases lay between the germline ends. In DNA form, the CDR3 reads TGTGCCAGCAGCGCCGCCTTGGGAGGAACCGGGGAGCTGTTTTTT. Translation: CASSAALGGTGELFF.

The chain links TRBV7-6 to TRBJ1-2; unclear D gene. This CDR3 is 13 amino acids long. Germline loops: CDR1 SGHVS, CDR2 FNYEAQ. Trimming cost V 5 bases and J 0 bases, with 7 bases left between them. The CDR3 nucleotides are TGTGCCAGCAGCCAAGGTACTAACTATGGCTACACCTTC. Its protein product is CASSQGTNYGYTF.

This chain joins TRBV23-1 and TRBJ2-3; TRBD2 matches 11 bases. TRBV23-1 is known as an ORF, though its function is uncertain. V lost 2 bases, J lost 0 bases, and 19 bases stayed unmatched. This CDR3 has 22 residues. The CDR3: CASSQKPLRGTSGTTSTDTQYF. CDR3 DNA sequence: TGCGCCAGCAGTCAAAAGCCGCTTCGGGGGACTAGCGGAACCACTAGCACAGATACGCAGTATTTT.

The V call is TRBV2, the J call TRBJ2-1; D remains unclear. The CDR3 length is 15 residues. V was clipped by 4 bases and J by 0 bases, with 10 bases between them. Germline V gene data show CDR1 as SNHLY and CDR2 as FYNNEI. CDR3 protein: CASSARAHSYNEQFF. DNA for the CDR3: TGTGCCAGCAGTGCTCGAGCCCACTCCTACAATGAGCAGTTCTTC.